These T cell receptor beta chains were read from a single sample in a study of T cell responses to AZD1222 COVID-19 vaccine. TCRdb's table, derived via immunoSEQ multiplex PCR, lists solely in-frame clones and lacks some. The repertoire holds around 92,000 clones, about nine tenths seen once, with over 20% in the top ten. Sequencing was performed on peripheral blood, taken on day 0 of AZD1222 vaccination. These TCRs come from an adult in good health. Each CDR3 is given with its conserved first and last residue. A D gene is named only where the DNA matches it firmly. Clone size, where shown, is once, few, many, or a class for clones that have expanded.

v_call	clone_size	d_call	j_call	cdr3_nt	cdr3_aa
TRBV5-1	NA	TRBD1	TRBJ2-1	TGCGCCAGCAGCCCTTCCGGGACAGGGGACTACAATGAGCAGTTCTTC	CASSPSGTGDYNEQFF
TRBV5-4	NA	TRBD2	TRBJ2-5	TGTGCCAGCAGCCCCCAGACTAGCGGGGGAGAGACCCAGTACTTC	CASSPQTSGGETQYF
TRBV7-2	NA	TRBD1	TRBJ1-1	TGTGCCAGCAGCTTAAGACCAGGGGGTGCTGAAGCTTTCTTT	CASSLRPGGAEAFF
TRBV7-6	NA	NA	TRBJ2-1	TGTGCCAGCAGCAGGGTGGTGTGGGCTGAGCAGTTCTTC	CASSRVVWAEQFF
TRBV27	few	NA	TRBJ1-6	TGTGCCAGCAGTTTGGCTCCGAGGCGGGGTAGCCATTCAAATTCACCCCTCCACTTT	CASSLAPRRGSHSNSPLHF
TRBV5-6	NA	NA	TRBJ1-4	TGTGCCAGCAGCTTGGCCCGAAGGGAGGACGAAAATGAAAAACTGTTTTTT	CASSLARREDENEKLFF
TRBV19	NA	NA	TRBJ1-3	TGTGCCAGTAGTAAGGCAGGGGAACGAAACACCATATATTTT	CASSKAGERNTIYF
TRBV7-9	NA	NA	TRBJ1-2	TGTGCCAGCAGCTTAGGGGTGGCAGGGAGCTATGGCTACACCTTC	CASSLGVAGSYGYTF
TRBV6-2/TRBV6-3	NA	TRBD2	TRBJ2-1	TGTGCCAGCAGTTACTTAGGCCCGGGGGGAGAGCAGTTCTTC	CASSYLGPGGEQFF
TRBV19	NA	TRBD1	TRBJ1-5	TGTGCCAGTATCCCGGACAGGGGGCTGGTCCAGCCCCAGCATTTT	CASIPDRGLVQPQHF
TRBV7-9	NA	NA	TRBJ1-1	TGTGCCAGCATGCTTGGAGGCTCGGAAACTGAAGCTTTCTTT	CASMLGGSETEAFF
TRBV4-3	once	NA	TRBJ1-2	TGCGCCAGCAGCCAAAATCGAGACCCCCTGTATGGCTACACCTTC	CASSQNRDPLYGYTF
TRBV5-1	NA	NA	TRBJ2-7	TGCGCCAGCAGCTTGGATCGGAGCTACGAGCAGTACTTC	CASSLDRSYEQYF
TRBV3-1/TRBV3-2	NA	NA	TRBJ2-1	TGTGCCAGCAGCCAAATGGGCTCAGAGGTGCAGTTCTTC	CASSQMGSEVQFF
TRBV15	NA	TRBD1	TRBJ2-7	TGTGCCACTAGGACAGGGGGAACCTACGAGCAGTACTTC	CATRTGGTYEQYF
TRBV7-9	NA	TRBD1	TRBJ1-2	TGTGCCAGCAGCCCCCAGACAGGGTCACGCTACACCTTC	CASSPQTGSRYTF
TRBV10-3	NA	TRBD1	TRBJ1-1	TGTGCCATCAGTGATAGACAGGGGGGGACTGAAGCTTTCTTT	CAISDRQGGTEAFF
TRBV4-3	NA	TRBD1	TRBJ1-2	TGCGCCAGCAGCCAAAATCCCCAGGGGACAGGGGGCGGCTATGGCTACACCTTC	CASSQNPQGTGGGYGYTF
TRBV29-1	NA	NA	TRBJ1-4	TGCAGCGTGGCTGAGGATTCGGCAGGGGTCGGTGAAAAACTGTTTTTT	CSVAEDSAGVGEKLFF
TRBV5-4	NA	TRBD1	TRBJ1-1	TGTGCCAGCAGCTCCAAGACAGGGGGCGTCACTGAAGCTTTCTTT	CASSSKTGGVTEAFF
TRBV6-2/TRBV6-3	NA	TRBD1	TRBJ1-5	TGTGCCAGCAGTCCCGGGACAGAGGGCCAGCCCCAGCATTTT	CASSPGTEGQPQHF
TRBV19	NA	NA	TRBJ1-1	TGTGCCAGTAGTATGGGCATGAACACTGAAGCTTTCTTT	CASSMGMNTEAFF
TRBV7-8	NA	TRBD1	TRBJ2-2	TGTGCCAGCAGCCTAGGACAGGGGGCCTTCACCGGGGAGCTGTTTTTT	CASSLGQGAFTGELFF
TRBV5-5	NA	TRBD2	TRBJ2-7	TGTGCCAGCAGCTTGGGGCCTAGCGGGACCAACTACGAGCAGTACTTC	CASSLGPSGTNYEQYF
TRBV12-3/TRBV12-4	NA	NA	TRBJ1-1	TGTGCCAGCGGCAGGGTGGGCACTGAAGCTTTCTTT	CASGRVGTEAFF
TRBV3-1/TRBV3-2	NA	TRBD2	TRBJ2-1	TGTGCCAGCAGGCAAAAACTAGCGGGGGCCTACAATGAGCAGTTCTTC	CASRQKLAGAYNEQFF
TRBV2	NA	NA	TRBJ2-7	TGTGCCAGCAGTCTAAAGGGATCCTACGAGCAGTACTTC	CASSLKGSYEQYF
TRBV19	NA	NA	TRBJ1-2	TGTGCCAGTAAGCTCCCAGGTTATGGCTACACCTTC	CASKLPGYGYTF
TRBV19	NA	NA	TRBJ2-4	TGTGCCAGTAGTATGGACAGCCCAAAAAACATTCAGTACTTC	CASSMDSPKNIQYF
TRBV23-1	NA	NA	TRBJ2-7	TGCGCCACTAAAGGAGGGTACAACCCCTACGAGCAGTACTTC	CATKGGYNPYEQYF
TRBV7-3	NA	NA	TRBJ1-1	TGTGCCAGCAGTAGGCAGGGGCAGCACACTGAAGCTTTCTTT	CASSRQGQHTEAFF